A selection of T cell receptor beta chains follows, all from one sample in a study of blood T cell repertoires in COVID-19. Assay used: immunoSEQ multiplex PCR; TCRdb lists only in-frame clones, some missing. The sample comprises 200,000 to 300,000 clones, approximately 80% of which are singletons, and approximately 9% rests with the top ten. Sequenced material: peripheral blood. The receptor set was obtained from a human donor in a cohort sampled during active COVID-19. Each CDR3 is given with its conserved first and last residue. The D gene is left open where the match is weak. Rows may omit the clone size; those that give it use once, few, many or a size class.

j_call: TRBJ2-7
d_call: TRBD2
clone_size: few
v_call: TRBV7-9
cdr3_nt: TGTGCCAGCAGCAACGGGACTAGCGGGTACTACGAGCAGTACTTC
cdr3_aa: CASSNGTSGYYEQYF

j_call: TRBJ2-3
d_call: -
clone_size: -
v_call: TRBV9
cdr3_nt: TGTGCCAGCAGCTCCGGGGGCACAGATACGCAGTATTTT
cdr3_aa: CASSSGGTDTQYF

j_call: TRBJ2-1
d_call: -
clone_size: -
v_call: TRBV6-5
cdr3_nt: TGTGCCAGCACAAAGGGGCTAGCGAACAATGAGCAGTTCTTC
cdr3_aa: CASTKGLANNEQFF

j_call: TRBJ2-7
d_call: -
clone_size: -
v_call: TRBV11-1
cdr3_nt: TGTGCCAGCAGCTTAGATCAGGGCTACGAGCAGTACTTC
cdr3_aa: CASSLDQGYEQYF

j_call: TRBJ1-2
d_call: -
clone_size: -
v_call: TRBV7-9
cdr3_nt: TGTGCCAGCAGCCTCGCCGGTCACCGGGGCTATGGCTACACCTTC
cdr3_aa: CASSLAGHRGYGYTF

j_call: TRBJ2-1
d_call: -
clone_size: few
v_call: TRBV29-1
cdr3_nt: TGCAGCTTGTGGAGGGGGGGGACCAACAATGAGCAGTTCTTC
cdr3_aa: CSLWRGGTNNEQFF

j_call: TRBJ2-3
d_call: -
clone_size: -
v_call: TRBV18
cdr3_nt: TGTGCCAGCTCACCACTTCCAGGGATGAGCACAGATACGCAGTATTTT
cdr3_aa: CASSPLPGMSTDTQYF

j_call: TRBJ2-3
d_call: -
clone_size: once
v_call: TRBV9
cdr3_nt: TGTGCCAGCAGCGTAGATCTAGGAGATACGCAGTATTTT
cdr3_aa: CASSVDLGDTQYF

j_call: TRBJ1-4
d_call: TRBD1
clone_size: -
v_call: TRBV7-9
cdr3_nt: TGTGCCAGCAGCTCACAGGGGGCGACTAATGAAAAACTGTTTTTT
cdr3_aa: CASSSQGATNEKLFF

j_call: TRBJ2-1
d_call: -
clone_size: -
v_call: TRBV2
cdr3_nt: TGTGCCAGCCGGGGATTAAGCTCCTACAATGAGCAGTTCTTC
cdr3_aa: CASRGLSSYNEQFF

j_call: TRBJ2-1
d_call: TRBD2
clone_size: -
v_call: TRBV5-1
cdr3_nt: TGCGCCAGCAGCCCGACCGGGACTAGCGGGATCAGGGAGCAGTTCTTC
cdr3_aa: CASSPTGTSGIREQFF

j_call: TRBJ1-4
d_call: TRBD1
clone_size: -
v_call: TRBV5-6
cdr3_nt: TGTGCCAGCAGCTCTCCCGGGACAGGCAATGAAAAACTGTTTTTT
cdr3_aa: CASSSPGTGNEKLFF

j_call: TRBJ1-5
d_call: TRBD1
clone_size: -
v_call: TRBV28
cdr3_nt: TGTGCCAGCAGAAGGACAGGGAAAAATCAGCCCCAGCATTTT
cdr3_aa: CASRRTGKNQPQHF

j_call: TRBJ1-4
d_call: -
clone_size: -
v_call: TRBV5-1
cdr3_nt: TGCGCCAGCAGCTTGTCCTCAACTAATGAAAAACTGTTTTTT
cdr3_aa: CASSLSSTNEKLFF

j_call: TRBJ1-2
d_call: -
clone_size: -
v_call: TRBV5-6
cdr3_nt: TGTGCCAGCAGCTTCAGGGAATTAGGTTACACCTTC
cdr3_aa: CASSFRELGYTF

j_call: TRBJ1-3
d_call: -
clone_size: -
v_call: TRBV18
cdr3_nt: TGTGCCAGCTCACACAGTCACACTAGCTCTGGAAACACCATATATTTT
cdr3_aa: CASSHSHTSSGNTIYF

j_call: TRBJ2-5
d_call: -
clone_size: -
v_call: TRBV27
cdr3_nt: TGTGCCAGCAGTTTATTAGGTGCGGACAGAGTACAAGAGACCCAGTACTTC
cdr3_aa: CASSLLGADRVQETQYF

j_call: TRBJ1-1
d_call: -
clone_size: -
v_call: TRBV9
cdr3_nt: TGTGCCAGCAGCGTAGGACAGACATTTGGGAACACTGAAGCTTTCTTT
cdr3_aa: CASSVGQTFGNTEAFF

j_call: TRBJ1-1
d_call: TRBD1
clone_size: once
v_call: TRBV5-4
cdr3_nt: TGTGCCAGCAGCTTGCCAGGGGGCACTGAAGCTTTCTTT
cdr3_aa: CASSLPGGTEAFF

j_call: TRBJ1-2
d_call: TRBD1
clone_size: many
v_call: TRBV9
cdr3_nt: TGTGCCAGCAGCGCGCGAACCGGGACAGGCGCTAACTATGGCTACACCTTC
cdr3_aa: CASSARTGTGANYGYTF

j_call: TRBJ2-2
d_call: -
clone_size: once
v_call: TRBV5-1
cdr3_nt: TGCGCCAGCAGCCCTACTACCTCTGGCACCGGGGAGCTGTTTTTT
cdr3_aa: CASSPTTSGTGELFF

j_call: TRBJ2-1
d_call: -
clone_size: -
v_call: TRBV4-1
cdr3_nt: TGCGCCAGCAGCAGCGACACTAGCTACAATGAGCAGTTCTTC
cdr3_aa: CASSSDTSYNEQFF

j_call: TRBJ2-7
d_call: TRBD2
clone_size: -
v_call: TRBV19
cdr3_nt: TGTGCCAGTAGTCCTTGGACTAGCGGGATTGGGTCCTACGAGCAGTACTTC
cdr3_aa: CASSPWTSGIGSYEQYF

j_call: TRBJ2-2
d_call: -
clone_size: -
v_call: TRBV5-1
cdr3_nt: TGCGCCAGCAGGTTGAGTAGCGTCCCCGGGGAGCTGTTTTTT
cdr3_aa: CASRLSSVPGELFF

j_call: TRBJ2-7
d_call: TRBD2
clone_size: -
v_call: TRBV6-5
cdr3_nt: TGTGCCAGCAGGTCACTAGCGGGAGTTCACGAGCAGTACTTC
cdr3_aa: CASRSLAGVHEQYF

j_call: TRBJ1-2
d_call: TRBD1
clone_size: -
v_call: TRBV19
cdr3_nt: TGTGCCAGTAGTGGACGATATAGGACAGGCGATAGAGAAGGCTACACCTTC
cdr3_aa: CASSGRYRTGDREGYTF

j_call: TRBJ1-5
d_call: -
clone_size: -
v_call: TRBV4-1
cdr3_nt: TGCGCCAGCAGCCAAGAGGAGGGCTATAGCAATCAGCCCCAGCATTTT
cdr3_aa: CASSQEEGYSNQPQHF

j_call: TRBJ1-2
d_call: TRBD1
clone_size: -
v_call: TRBV6-5
cdr3_nt: TGTGCCAGCAGGCGGACAGGGAACTATGGCTACACCTTC
cdr3_aa: CASRRTGNYGYTF

j_call: TRBJ1-2
d_call: -
clone_size: -
v_call: TRBV29-1
cdr3_nt: TGCAGCGCCTGGGGGGGCCAGAGCTATGGCTACACCTTC
cdr3_aa: CSAWGGQSYGYTF

j_call: TRBJ1-2
d_call: -
clone_size: once
v_call: TRBV18
cdr3_nt: TGTGCCAGCTCACCAACCAGGGACACATACTATGGCTACACCTTC
cdr3_aa: CASSPTRDTYYGYTF

j_call: TRBJ2-2
d_call: -
clone_size: once
v_call: TRBV5-1
cdr3_nt: TGCGCCAGCAGCTGGAGGGGCCCCGGGGAGCTGTTTTTT
cdr3_aa: CASSWRGPGELFF

j_call: TRBJ1-3
d_call: -
clone_size: -
v_call: TRBV5-1
cdr3_nt: TGCGCCAGCAGCCCTGACAGACAAGCTGGAAACACCATATATTTT
cdr3_aa: CASSPDRQAGNTIYF

j_call: TRBJ2-3
d_call: -
clone_size: -
v_call: TRBV18
cdr3_nt: TGTGCCAGCTCACCACGTGGGGGGTTAACTCCCATGAGCGCCACAGATACGCAGTATTTT
cdr3_aa: CASSPRGGLTPMSATDTQYF

j_call: TRBJ2-3
d_call: TRBD2
clone_size: -
v_call: TRBV7-2
cdr3_nt: TGTGCCAGCAGCTTACTAGCGGGGGGTCGGGATACGCAGTATTTT
cdr3_aa: CASSLLAGGRDTQYF

j_call: TRBJ1-6
d_call: -
clone_size: -
v_call: TRBV5-1
cdr3_nt: TGCGCCAGCAGCCCGGAGGGAGGGGGTAATTCACCCCTCCACTTT
cdr3_aa: CASSPEGGGNSPLHF

j_call: TRBJ1-4
d_call: TRBD1
clone_size: -
v_call: TRBV19
cdr3_nt: TGTGCCAGTAGTACGCCGACAGGGACTGCAACTAATGAAAAACTGTTTTTT
cdr3_aa: CASSTPTGTATNEKLFF

j_call: TRBJ2-1
d_call: -
clone_size: few
v_call: TRBV10-1
cdr3_nt: TGCGCCAGCAGGCTCGCAAGGGCGGGCTCCTACAATGAGCAGTTCTTC
cdr3_aa: CASRLARAGSYNEQFF

j_call: TRBJ1-2
d_call: -
clone_size: once
v_call: TRBV27
cdr3_nt: TGTGCCAGCAGTTTATCCTTCCAAAGGAGACGCTATGGCTACACCTTC
cdr3_aa: CASSLSFQRRRYGYTF

j_call: TRBJ1-6
d_call: -
clone_size: -
v_call: TRBV6-5
cdr3_nt: TGTGCCAGCAGTTACGAGGGAGTGTCCTATAATTCACCCCTCCACTTT
cdr3_aa: CASSYEGVSYNSPLHF

j_call: TRBJ1-6
d_call: -
clone_size: -
v_call: TRBV5-4
cdr3_nt: TGTGCCAGCAGCCCGACGCTGGGGGGAAAGAATTCACCCCTCCACTTT
cdr3_aa: CASSPTLGGKNSPLHF